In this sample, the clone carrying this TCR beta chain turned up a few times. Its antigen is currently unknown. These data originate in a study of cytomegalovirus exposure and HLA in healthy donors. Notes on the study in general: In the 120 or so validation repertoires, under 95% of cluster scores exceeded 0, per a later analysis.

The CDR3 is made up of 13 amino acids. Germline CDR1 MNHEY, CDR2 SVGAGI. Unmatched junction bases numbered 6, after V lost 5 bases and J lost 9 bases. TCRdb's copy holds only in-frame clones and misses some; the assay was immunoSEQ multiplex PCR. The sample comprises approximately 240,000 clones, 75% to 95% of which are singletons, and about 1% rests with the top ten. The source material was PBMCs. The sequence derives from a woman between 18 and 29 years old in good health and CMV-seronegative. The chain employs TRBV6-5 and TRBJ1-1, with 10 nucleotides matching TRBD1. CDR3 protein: CASSPGQGIKAFF. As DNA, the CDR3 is TGTGCCAGCAGTCCGGGACAGGGGATAAAAGCTTTCTTT.